This T cell receptor beta chain was sequenced during a study of blood T cell repertoires in COVID-19. Study summary: Italy, Spain and the United States were the sources of the convalescent and acute COVID-19 samples. From T cells, B-cell-depleted T cells, or PBMCs came the material, which was cDNA or gDNA.

The germline CDR1 and CDR2 sequences are PRHDT and FYEKMQ (reference sequence). V lost 5 bases, J lost 2 bases, and 2 bases stayed unmatched. The CDR3 length is 15 residues. Original data processing: Estimation of nucleated cell counts was performed using reference gene primer amplification. Assay: immunoSEQ multiplex PCR; the TCRdb copy retains only in-frame clones and omits some. For V, J and clone size, that table is used; D and trimming come from the DNA. Here the sample spans some 150,000 clones, 80% to 90% being singletons. This receptor was identified in a man between 45 and 60 years old with active COVID-19. The material sequenced was peripheral blood. The chain carries TRBV13 and TRBJ2-5, with 13 bases identical to TRBD2. CDR3 DNA sequence: TGTGCCAGCAGCCCGACTAGCGGGGGGCAAGAGACCCAGTACTTC. The encoded protein is CASSPTSGGQETQYF.